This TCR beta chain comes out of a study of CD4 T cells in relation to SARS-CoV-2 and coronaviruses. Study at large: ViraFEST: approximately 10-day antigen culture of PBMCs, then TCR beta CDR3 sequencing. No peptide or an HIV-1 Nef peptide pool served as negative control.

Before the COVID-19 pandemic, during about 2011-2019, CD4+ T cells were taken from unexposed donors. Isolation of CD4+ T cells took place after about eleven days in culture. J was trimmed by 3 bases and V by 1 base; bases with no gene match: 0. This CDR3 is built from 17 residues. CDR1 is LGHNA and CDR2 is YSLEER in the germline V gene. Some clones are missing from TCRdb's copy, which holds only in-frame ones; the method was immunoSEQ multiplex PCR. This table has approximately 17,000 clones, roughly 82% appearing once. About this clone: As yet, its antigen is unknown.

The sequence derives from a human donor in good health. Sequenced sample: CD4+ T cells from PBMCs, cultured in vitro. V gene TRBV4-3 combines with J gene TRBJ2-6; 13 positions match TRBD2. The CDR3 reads CASSQGTSGGGANVLTF. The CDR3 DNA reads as TGCGCCAGCAGCCAAGGGACTAGCGGGGGTGGGGCCAACGTCCTGACTTTC.